This is a list of T cell receptor beta chains from one sample in a study of blood T cell repertoires in COVID-19. Sequencing used immunoSEQ multiplex PCR; TCRdb keeps in-frame clones, though not all of them. The data contain around 150,000 clones, roughly 87% of them singletons. The sample was peripheral blood. These receptors were taken from a woman in her fifties or sixties who had recovered from COVID-19. Both conserved end residues are part of each CDR3. The D gene is left open where the match is weak. The listing skips clone size in some rows; elsewhere it reads once, few, many or a size class.

clone size	V gene	J gene	CDR3 length	D gene	CDR3 protein	CDR3 DNA
few	TRBV6-2/TRBV6-3	TRBJ2-7	15	TRBD1	CASSYTSDRGREQYF	TGTGCCAGCAGTTATACTTCGGACAGGGGGCGTGAGCAGTACTTC
once	TRBV24-1	TRBJ1-1	14	NA	CATSDPSKGAEAFF	TGTGCCACCAGTGATCCGAGCAAGGGGGCTGAAGCTTTCTTT
NA	TRBV19	TRBJ2-5	13	TRBD1	CASRDRDKETQYF	TGTGCCAGTAGGGACAGGGATAAAGAGACCCAGTACTTC
NA	TRBV5-8	TRBJ2-4	14	NA	CANEPREGKNIQYF	TGTGCCAACGAACCCCGAGAGGGAAAAAACATTCAGTACTTC
NA	TRBV2	TRBJ1-5	15	NA	CASSPGSRNNQPQHF	TGTGCCAGCAGTCCGGGATCCAGAAACAATCAGCCCCAGCATTTT
NA	TRBV28	TRBJ2-5	14	TRBD2	CASSSSGGAETQYF	TGTGCCAGCAGTTCCAGCGGGGGGGCAGAGACCCAGTACTTC
once	TRBV2	TRBJ2-5	15	TRBD2	CASSEWGGVQETQYF	TGTGCCAGCAGTGAGTGGGGGGGTGTCCAAGAGACCCAGTACTTC
NA	TRBV28	TRBJ1-2	15	TRBD1	CASSSGDRVGYGYTF	TGTGCCAGCAGCTCCGGAGACAGGGTTGGCTATGGCTACACCTTC
few	TRBV6-1	TRBJ2-7	17	TRBD2	CASSDLAAGGSSYEQYF	TGTGCCAGCAGTGACCTCGCGGCGGGGGGAAGCTCCTACGAGCAGTACTTC
NA	TRBV20-1	TRBJ2-3	14	TRBD2	CSASSGGAADTQYF	TGCAGTGCTAGTAGCGGGGGGGCAGCAGATACGCAGTATTTT
NA	TRBV7-6	TRBJ1-6	15	TRBD1	CASSLVGTGNSPLHF	TGTGCCAGCAGCTTAGTTGGGACAGGGAATTCACCCCTCCACTTT
NA	TRBV7-2	TRBJ2-7	15	NA	CASSLGPRGVYEQYF	TGTGCCAGCAGCTTAGGCCCTAGGGGCGTCTACGAGCAGTACTTC
NA	TRBV19	TRBJ1-5	19	TRBD1	CASSIRGTGDPDSNQPQHF	TGTGCCAGTAGTATTCGTGGGACAGGGGATCCTGATAGCAATCAGCCCCAGCATTTT
NA	TRBV6-5	TRBJ2-1	15	NA	CASTKTGSSYNEQFF	TGTGCCAGCACTAAGACTGGAAGCTCCTACAATGAGCAGTTCTTC
NA	TRBV1	TRBJ2-5	24	NA	CTSSQDLGADPSLAGGVDQETQYF	TGCACCAGCAGCCAAGATCTTGGGGCCGACCCCTCACTAGCGGGGGGGGTAGACCAAGAGACCCAGTACTTC
NA	TRBV7-9	TRBJ1-4	14	TRBD1	CASSVTGLGEKLFF	TGTGCCAGCAGCGTGACAGGGCTGGGCGAAAAACTGTTTTTT
NA	TRBV30	TRBJ1-2	14	NA	CAWRRGQWNYGYTF	TGTGCCTGGAGACGCGGACAGTGGAACTATGGCTACACCTTC
once	TRBV12-3/TRBV12-4	TRBJ2-1	12	NA	CASSLHGGEQFF	TGTGCCAGCAGTTTACACGGCGGTGAGCAGTTCTTC
NA	TRBV11-2	TRBJ2-3	15	NA	CASSLGGVGTDTQYF	TGTGCCAGCAGCTTAGGGGGGGTCGGTACAGATACGCAGTATTTT
NA	TRBV19	TRBJ2-5	15	TRBD1	CASSILQGAQETQYF	TGTGCCAGTAGTATCCTACAGGGGGCCCAAGAGACCCAGTACTTC
NA	TRBV11-2	TRBJ2-2	13	TRBD2	CASSLGLAKELFF	TGTGCCAGCAGCTTAGGACTAGCGAAGGAGCTGTTTTTT
NA	TRBV5-1	TRBJ2-7	14	NA	CASSLIRASYEQYF	TGCGCCAGCAGCTTGATCAGGGCTTCCTACGAGCAGTACTTC
NA	TRBV5-4	TRBJ2-4	16	NA	CASSLSSGGAKNIQYF	TGTGCCAGCAGCTTGTCCTCTGGGGGGGCCAAAAACATTCAGTACTTC
NA	TRBV5-5	TRBJ2-7	14	TRBD1	CASRPGDRVSEQYF	TGTGCCAGCAGACCAGGGGACAGGGTGAGCGAGCAGTACTTC
NA	TRBV19	TRBJ2-4	15	NA	CASSNQGGYKNIQYF	TGTGCCAGTAGTAATCAGGGGGGATACAAAAACATTCAGTACTTC
NA	TRBV30	TRBJ2-2	16	NA	CAWISLGTPNTGELFF	TGTGCCTGGATATCATTAGGGACACCTAACACCGGGGAGCTGTTTTTT
NA	TRBV2	TRBJ2-7	16	NA	CASSDSVSRGKHEQYF	TGTGCCAGCAGTGACTCCGTTTCCAGGGGCAAACACGAGCAGTACTTC
NA	TRBV7-9	TRBJ1-1	12	NA	CASSFQNTEAFF	TGTGCCAGCAGCTTTCAGAACACTGAAGCTTTCTTT
NA	TRBV2	TRBJ1-4	13	TRBD1	CASRGTGEGKLFF	TGTGCCAGCAGGGGGACAGGGGAGGGAAAACTGTTTTTT
NA	TRBV12-3/TRBV12-4	TRBJ2-7	13	NA	CASSSNRGYEQYF	TGTGCCAGCAGTTCCAACCGGGGCTACGAGCAGTACTTC
NA	TRBV7-9	TRBJ2-2	12	NA	CASSFGTPELFF	TGTGCCAGCAGTTTCGGGACTCCTGAGCTGTTTTTT
NA	TRBV5-1	TRBJ2-5	13	NA	CASSPERGQTQYF	TGCGCCAGCAGCCCTGAAAGGGGTCAGACCCAGTACTTC
NA	TRBV5-1	TRBJ1-1	14	NA	CASSKSGGGTEAFF	TGCGCCAGCAGCAAATCGGGAGGTGGCACTGAAGCTTTCTTT